The sample holds a few counts of the clone carrying this TCR beta chain. Its antigen is still unknown. Germline V lookup: CDR1 SNHLY, CDR2 FYNNEI. The CDR3 has 15 amino acids. Germline trimming cut 3 bases from V and 5 bases from J; bases unmatched to any gene: 6. RNA transcripts were the template for amplifying TCR beta CDR3 regions. When the TCR CDR3 underwent first-round RT-PCR, the HTBI primer set was used. Each CDR3 protein is one row after TCRdb ran MiXCR on the multiplex PCR reads. The sample includes approximately 610,000 distinct CDR3 sequences, approximately 16% seen only once; the top ten take 18%. These data originate in a study of T cells in Graves' hyperthyroidism and ophthalmopathy. It was uncontrolled infection, other autoimmune disease, pregnancy or lactation that excluded patients. Overall study findings and caveats: Blood held most thyroid clonotypes expanded above 0.001 frequency.

The TCR was taken from a woman between 18 and 29 years old with Graves' hyperthyroidism. Input material: blood. V gene TRBV2 combines with J gene TRBJ1-5; 8 nucleotides align to TRBD1. The CDR3 loop is CASSDRTGRHQPQHF. Here the CDR3 DNA reads TGTGCCAGCAGTGACCGGACAGGGAGGCATCAGCCCCAGCATTTT.